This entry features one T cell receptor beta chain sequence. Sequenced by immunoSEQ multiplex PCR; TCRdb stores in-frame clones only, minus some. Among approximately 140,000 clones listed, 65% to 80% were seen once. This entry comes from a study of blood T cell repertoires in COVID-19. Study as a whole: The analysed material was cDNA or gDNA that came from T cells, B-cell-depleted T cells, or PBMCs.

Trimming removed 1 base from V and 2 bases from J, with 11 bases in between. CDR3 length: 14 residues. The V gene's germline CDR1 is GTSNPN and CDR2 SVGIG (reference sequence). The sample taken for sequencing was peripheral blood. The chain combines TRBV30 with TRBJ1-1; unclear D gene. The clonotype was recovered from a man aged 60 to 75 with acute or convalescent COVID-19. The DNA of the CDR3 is TGTGCCTGGAGTGCCATTCTAGTAAACACTGAAGCTTTCTTT. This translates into CAWSAILVNTEAFF.